This T cell receptor (beta chain) was identified in a study of blood T cell repertoires in COVID-19. Here immunoSEQ multiplex PCR was the method, and the copy in TCRdb shows in-frame clones only, minus some. Found here are nearly 45,000 clones, around 82% of them singletons; the top ten hold roughly 33%. V lost 5 bases to trimming and J lost 0 bases; unmatched junction nucleotides: 13. The length of the CDR3 is 18 residues. Germline CDR1 DFQATT, CDR2 SNEGSKA (reference sequence). The chain couples TRBV20-1 to TRBJ2-5; 12 nucleotides align to TRBD2. The clonotype was recovered from a woman aged 80 or older with acute or convalescent COVID-19. Material for sequencing was peripheral blood. CDR3 residues: CSAGGLAGSLPYQETQYF. Here the CDR3 DNA reads TGCAGTGCTGGTGGACTAGCGGGAAGCTTACCGTACCAAGAGACCCAGTACTTC.